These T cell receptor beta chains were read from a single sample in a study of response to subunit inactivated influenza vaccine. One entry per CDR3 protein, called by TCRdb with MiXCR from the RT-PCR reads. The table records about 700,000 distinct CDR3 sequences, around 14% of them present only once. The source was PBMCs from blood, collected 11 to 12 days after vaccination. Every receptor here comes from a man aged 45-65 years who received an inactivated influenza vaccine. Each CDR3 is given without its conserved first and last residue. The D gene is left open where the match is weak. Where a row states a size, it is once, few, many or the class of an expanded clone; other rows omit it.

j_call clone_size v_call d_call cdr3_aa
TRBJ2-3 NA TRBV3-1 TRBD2 ASSQDLAGGWDTQY
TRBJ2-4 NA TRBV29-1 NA SVEGRAKNIQY
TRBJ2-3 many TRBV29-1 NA SVLSQADTQY
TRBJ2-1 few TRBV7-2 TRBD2 ASSLTVAGVNNEQF
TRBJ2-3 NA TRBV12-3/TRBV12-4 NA ASIEDSSTDTQY
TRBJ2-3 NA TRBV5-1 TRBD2 ASSLSSGVADTQY
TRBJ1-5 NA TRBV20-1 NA SARDLKGVNQPQH
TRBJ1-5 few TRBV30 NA AWSVSLGPQH
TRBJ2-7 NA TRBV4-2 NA ASSQDGGDAYEQY
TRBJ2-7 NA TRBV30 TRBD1 AWSFVGGGYEQY
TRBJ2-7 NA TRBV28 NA ASTVGPSALYEQY
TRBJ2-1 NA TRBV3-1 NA ASSQSSEQF
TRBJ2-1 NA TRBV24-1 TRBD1 ATSDSSPGQGYNEQF
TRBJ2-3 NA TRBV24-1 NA ATREVGDTDTQY
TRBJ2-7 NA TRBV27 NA ASSFEGLGYEQY
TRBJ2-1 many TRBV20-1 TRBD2 SARIAGGLNEQF
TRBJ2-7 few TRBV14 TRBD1 ASSHFRGTGMGEQY
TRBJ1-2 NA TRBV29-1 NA SVAIDAQIYGYT
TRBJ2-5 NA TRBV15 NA ATSRGRRGEGETQY
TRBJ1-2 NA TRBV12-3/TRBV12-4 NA ASSTRGRGGWGYT
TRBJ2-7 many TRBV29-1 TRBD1 SVAATGGSYEQY
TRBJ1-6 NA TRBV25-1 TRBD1 ASRPGQPYNSPLH
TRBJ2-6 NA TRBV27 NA ASSFGISGANVLT
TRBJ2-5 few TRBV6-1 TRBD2 ASRTSGRARETQY
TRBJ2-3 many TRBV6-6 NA ASLSSWDTQY
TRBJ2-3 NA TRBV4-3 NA ASSQDPQTDTQY
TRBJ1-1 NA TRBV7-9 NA ASSLINGWNTEAF
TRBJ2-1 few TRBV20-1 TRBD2 SAPEAGGNEQF
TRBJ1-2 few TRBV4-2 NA ASSQEKAGVGGYT
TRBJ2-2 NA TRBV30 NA AWADNTGELF
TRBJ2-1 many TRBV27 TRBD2 ASSLYGGAGNNEQF
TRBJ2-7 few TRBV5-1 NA ASSLGTASHEQY
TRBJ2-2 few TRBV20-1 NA SAISGGRTGELF
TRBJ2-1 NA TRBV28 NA ASSVPVGYNEQF
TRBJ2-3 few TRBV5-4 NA ASSPMSYPGDTQY
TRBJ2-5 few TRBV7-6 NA ASSLALRGMAKYQETQY
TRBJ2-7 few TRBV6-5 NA ASSYGTFPSYEQY
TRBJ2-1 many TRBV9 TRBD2 ASSVSGRAYNEQF
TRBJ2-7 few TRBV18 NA ASSPGPTIYEQY
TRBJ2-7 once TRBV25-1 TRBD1 ASSDRDRGLEQY
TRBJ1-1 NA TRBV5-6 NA ASSLAEATEAF
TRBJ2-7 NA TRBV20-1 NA SANFGVTYEQY
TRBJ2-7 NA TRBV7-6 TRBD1 ASSVGTEGYEQY
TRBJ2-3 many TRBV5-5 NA ASSLQGTQY
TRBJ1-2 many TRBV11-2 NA ASSFFSLTGRAYVYGYT
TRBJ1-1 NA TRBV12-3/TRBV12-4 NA ASSYQRNTEAF